This TCR beta chain originates from a study of T cell responses to AZD1222 COVID-19 vaccine. Study findings and constraints: The repertoires were collected only after the peak T cell response. CD4 TCRs linked to vaccination spanned spike, dominating at 160-218 and 743-854. Close to half of spike-specific TCRs reportedly recognize unmutated variant regions.

The repertoire was sequenced with immunoSEQ multiplex PCR; TCRdb's copy has only in-frame clones and lacks some. Of around 150,000 clones in the sample, about 90% were seen once. Germline V lookup: CDR1 SGHKS, CDR2 YYEKEE (reference sequence). Trimming cost V 0 bases and J 6 bases; bases outside gene matches: 13. This CDR3 comprises 18 residues. A word on this clone: The antigen remains unidentified.

V usage is TRBV5-5 and J usage is TRBJ2-2; 8 nucleotides line up with TRBD2. The sequences come from peripheral blood, collected 28 days after the second dose of the MenACWY control vaccine. This sequence originates from an adult who received the MenACWY meningococcal vaccine as a control. This CDR3 is CASSLVAGGPLIAGELFF. CDR3 DNA sequence: TGTGCCAGCAGCTTGGTGGCGGGGGGCCCTTTGATCGCCGGGGAGCTGTTTTTT.